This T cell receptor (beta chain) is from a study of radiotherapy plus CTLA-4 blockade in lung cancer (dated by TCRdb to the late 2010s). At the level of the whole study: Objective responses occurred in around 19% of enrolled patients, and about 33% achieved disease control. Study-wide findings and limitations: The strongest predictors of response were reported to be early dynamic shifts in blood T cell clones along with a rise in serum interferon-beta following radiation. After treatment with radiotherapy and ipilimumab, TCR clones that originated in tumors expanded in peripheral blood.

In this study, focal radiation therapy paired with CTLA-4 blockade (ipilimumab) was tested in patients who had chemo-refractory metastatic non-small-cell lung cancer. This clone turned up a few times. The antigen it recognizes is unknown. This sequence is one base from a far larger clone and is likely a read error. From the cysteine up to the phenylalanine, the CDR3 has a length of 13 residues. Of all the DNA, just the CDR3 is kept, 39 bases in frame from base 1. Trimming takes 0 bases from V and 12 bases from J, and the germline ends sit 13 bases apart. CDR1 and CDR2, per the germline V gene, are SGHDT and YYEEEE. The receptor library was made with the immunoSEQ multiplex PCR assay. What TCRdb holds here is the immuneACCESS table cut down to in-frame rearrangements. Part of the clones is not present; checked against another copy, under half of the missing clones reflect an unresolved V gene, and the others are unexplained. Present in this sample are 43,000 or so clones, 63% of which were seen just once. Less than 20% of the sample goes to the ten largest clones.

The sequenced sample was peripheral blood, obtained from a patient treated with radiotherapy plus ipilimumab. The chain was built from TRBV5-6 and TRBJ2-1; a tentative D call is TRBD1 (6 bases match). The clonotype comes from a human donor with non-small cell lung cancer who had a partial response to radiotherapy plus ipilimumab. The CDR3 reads CASSLEGDRPQFF. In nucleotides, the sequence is TGTGCCAGCAGCTTGGAGGGGGACCGACCGCAGTTCTTC.